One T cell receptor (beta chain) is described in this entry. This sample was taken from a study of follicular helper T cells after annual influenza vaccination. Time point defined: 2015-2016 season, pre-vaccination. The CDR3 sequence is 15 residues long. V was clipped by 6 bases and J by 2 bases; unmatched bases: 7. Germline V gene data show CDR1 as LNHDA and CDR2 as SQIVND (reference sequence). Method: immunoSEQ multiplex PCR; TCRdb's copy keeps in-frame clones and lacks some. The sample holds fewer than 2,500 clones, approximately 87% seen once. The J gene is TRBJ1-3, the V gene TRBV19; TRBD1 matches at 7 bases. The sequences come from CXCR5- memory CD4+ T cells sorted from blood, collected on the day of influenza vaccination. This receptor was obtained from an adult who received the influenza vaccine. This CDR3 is CASRIPGGTGNTIYF. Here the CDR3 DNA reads TGTGCCAGTAGGATCCCAGGGGGGACTGGAAACACCATATATTTT.